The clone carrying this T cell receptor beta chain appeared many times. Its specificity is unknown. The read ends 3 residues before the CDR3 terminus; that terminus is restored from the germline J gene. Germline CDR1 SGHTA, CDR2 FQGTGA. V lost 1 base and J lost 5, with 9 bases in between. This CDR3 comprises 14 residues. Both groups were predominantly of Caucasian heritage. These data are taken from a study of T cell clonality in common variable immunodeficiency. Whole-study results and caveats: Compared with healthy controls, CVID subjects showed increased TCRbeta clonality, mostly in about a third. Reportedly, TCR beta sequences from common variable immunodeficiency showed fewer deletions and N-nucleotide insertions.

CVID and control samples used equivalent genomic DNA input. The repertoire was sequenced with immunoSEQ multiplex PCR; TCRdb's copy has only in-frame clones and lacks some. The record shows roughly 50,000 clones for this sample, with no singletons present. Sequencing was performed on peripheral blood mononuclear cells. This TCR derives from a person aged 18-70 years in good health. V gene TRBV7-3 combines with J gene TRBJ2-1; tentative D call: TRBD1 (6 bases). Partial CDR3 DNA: TGTGCCAGCAGCTTAATAGGGGGAAACAATGAG. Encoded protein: CASSLIGGNNE. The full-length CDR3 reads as CASSLIGGNNEQFF. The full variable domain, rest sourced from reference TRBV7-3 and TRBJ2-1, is GAGVSQTPSNKVTEKGKYVELRCDPISGHTALYWYRQSLGQGPEFLIYFQGTGAADDSGLPNDRFFAVRPEGSVSTLKIQRTERGDSAVYLCASSLIGGNNEQFFGPGTRLTVL.